This T cell receptor (beta chain) comes out of a study of blood T cell repertoires in COVID-19. Germline V gene data show CDR1 as MNHEY and CDR2 as SVGAGI. This CDR3 comprises 13 residues. V lost 6 bases, J lost 1 base, and 1 base stayed unmatched. This clone showed up just once. Sequencing was performed with immunoSEQ multiplex PCR; in TCRdb, only in-frame clones are kept and a portion is missing. The table includes around 150,000 clones, more than 70% detected once. Sequenced: peripheral blood. This rearrangement joins TRBV6-5 to TRBJ1-1, with TRBD1 matching over 8 bases. The sequence came from a woman in her 50s with acute or convalescent COVID-19. The CDR3 protein is CASRTGENTEAFF. CDR3 DNA: TGTGCCAGCAGGACAGGGGAGAACACTGAAGCTTTCTTT.